This TCR beta chain was sequenced in a study of blood T cell repertoires in COVID-19. The table came from immunoSEQ multiplex PCR; TCRdb's copy has only in-frame clones and leaves some out. The table lists 380,000 or so clones, less than 90% of them singletons. V gave up 5 bases and J gave up 4 bases, with 17 bases separating them. The germline V gene has CDR1 SNHLY and CDR2 FYNNEI. CDR3 size: 15 residues. The rearrangement links TRBV2 to TRBJ1-2; unclear D gene. The sequenced sample was peripheral blood. This clonotype originated in a woman aged 55-70 years with COVID-19, enrolled during active disease. The CDR3 bases are TGTGCCAGCAGTTACTCCCCAACAGCTTCCTATGGCTACACCTTC. This translates into CASSYSPTASYGYTF.